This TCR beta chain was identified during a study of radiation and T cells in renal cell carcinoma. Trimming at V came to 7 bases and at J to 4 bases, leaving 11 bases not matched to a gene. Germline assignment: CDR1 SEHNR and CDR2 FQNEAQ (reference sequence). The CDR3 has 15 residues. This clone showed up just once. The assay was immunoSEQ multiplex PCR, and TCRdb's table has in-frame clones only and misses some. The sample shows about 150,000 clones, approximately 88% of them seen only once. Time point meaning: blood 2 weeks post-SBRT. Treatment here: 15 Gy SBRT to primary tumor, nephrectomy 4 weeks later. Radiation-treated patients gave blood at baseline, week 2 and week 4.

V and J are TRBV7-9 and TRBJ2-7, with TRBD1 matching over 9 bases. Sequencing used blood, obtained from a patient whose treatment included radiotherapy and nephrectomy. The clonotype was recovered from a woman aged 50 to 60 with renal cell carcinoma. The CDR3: CASTGGQGRAYEQYF. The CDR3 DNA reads TGTGCCAGCACCGGAGGACAGGGGCGAGCGTACGAGCAGTACTTC.